The 26 T cell receptor beta chains presented below share a single source sample, sequenced in a study of T cells in Graves' hyperthyroidism and ophthalmopathy (dated by TCRdb to the late 2010s). The method was multiplex PCR. Sequencer: Illumina HiSeq 2000. TCR beta CDR3 regions were amplified from RNA transcripts. The first round of RT-PCR for the TCR CDR3 was performed with the HTBI primer set and the Qiagen OneStep RT-PCR kit. The raw public reads went through TCRdb reprocessing: fastp at Q25, MiXCR clone calling, in-frame beta chains kept. Each entry is one CDR3 protein sequence, shown with its most common DNA and genes. Within this sample are under 750,000 distinct CDR3 sequences, with around a sixth of them counted one time only. The top ten clonotypes cover 15% to 20% of the sample. Specimen: blood. These receptors came from a woman between 50 and 59 years old with Graves' hyperthyroidism that later progressed to Graves' ophthalmopathy.

This clonotype was seen more than once but under ten times. This sequence joins TRBV7-9 and TRBJ2-7; TRBD1 agrees at 9 bases. The V gene end was trimmed by 5 bases and the J gene end by 0 bases; junction bases not matched to a gene: 11. CDR3 size: 17 residues. CDR1 and CDR2 from the germline V gene are SEHNR and FQNEAQ (reference sequence). The CDR3 region is CASSPGPGQGPSYEQYF. The DNA of the CDR3 is TGTGCCAGCAGCCCCGGGCCGGGACAGGGTCCCTCCTACGAGCAGTACTTC.

Many counts were recorded for this clonotype. This chain joins TRBV7-2 and TRBJ2-5; D is undetermined. Looked up from germline, CDR1 is SGHTA and CDR2 is FQGNSA. V was shortened by 4 bases and J by 2 bases, with 11 bases between the two germline ends. This CDR3 contains 14 residues. CDR3 sequence: CASSSDGTQETQYF. The CDR3 DNA reads TGTGCCAGCAGCTCGGACGGAACACAAGAGACCCAGTACTTC.

This clonotype was found a few times. V is TRBV9 and J is TRBJ1-1, with 9 bases fitting TRBD1. The CDR3 is made up of 15 amino acids. Per germline, CDR1 SGDLS and CDR2 YYNGEE. V trimming: 0 bases; J trimming: 1 base; junction bases outside the gene matches: 1. The CDR3, as DNA: TGTGCCAGCAGCGTAGAGGGACAGGGGAACACTGAAGCTTTCTTT. Translated: CASSVEGQGNTEAFF.

The sample holds a few counts of this clonotype. This chain uses TRBV27 with TRBJ1-5, with TRBD1 as a possible D gene (6 bases). This CDR3 comprises 13 residues. V was cut by 8 bases and J by 3 bases, with 11 bases left in between. The V gene's germline CDR1 is MNHEY and CDR2 SMNVEV (reference sequence). CDR3 region: CASSGQYNQPQHF. The CDR3 DNA is TGTGCCAGCTCTGGACAGTACAATCAGCCCCAGCATTTT.

The table lists this clonotype with a few counts. This chain links TRBV5-1 with TRBJ2-4, with TRBD2 matching over 10 bases. The trim removed 4 bases at V and 6 bases at J, leaving 13 bases unmatched. The germline V gene has CDR1 SGHRS and CDR2 YFSETQ. This CDR3 contains 17 residues. CDR3 DNA: TGCGCCAGCAGCACTCCCGCACTAGCGGGGTCGGTAAACATTCAGTACTTC. Protein sequence: CASSTPALAGSVNIQYF.

This clonotype occurred many times. The rearrangement uses TRBV20-1 and TRBJ2-6, with a possible D match to TRBD1 (6 bases). CDR1 DFQATT and CDR2 SNEGSKA come from the germline V gene (reference sequence). The V end lost 5 bases, the J end lost 0 bases, and 17 bases lay between the germline ends. CDR3 length: 17 residues. The CDR3 DNA reads as TGCAGTGCTCGGGACACCCAGAGGTTCTCTGGGGCCAACGTCCTGACTTTC. Amino acid sequence: CSARDTQRFSGANVLTF.

This clonotype was detected ten times or more. The chain recombines TRBV2 with TRBJ1-4; TRBD1 agrees at 8 bases. Germline trimming cut 7 bases from V and 6 bases from J; bases unmatched to any gene: 7. In germline, CDR1 is SNHLY, CDR2 FYNNEI. The CDR3 runs 14 residues. CDR3 sequence: CASTTGVGHEKLFF. CDR3 nucleotide sequence: TGTGCCAGCACGACAGGGGTCGGTCATGAAAAACTGTTTTTT.

Concerning this clonotype: Just one base apart from a much larger clone, this may be a read error. The chain uses TRBV2 and TRBJ1-5; weak D call: TRBD1 (6 bases). V was pared by 7 bases and J by 8 bases, with 15 bases between. The CDR3 spans 13 residues. Germline V CDR1 and CDR2: SNHLY, FYNNEI. This CDR3 is CASTAGVWEPQHF. CDR3 nucleotides: TGTGCCAGCACCGCAGGGGTTTGGGAGCCCCAGCATTTT. Looking up the rest from reference TRBV2 and TRBJ1-5 gives the full variable domain: EPEVTQTPSHQVTQMGQEVILRCVPISNHLYFYWYRQILGQKVEFLVSFYNNEISEKSEIFDDQFSVERPDGSNFTLKIRSTKLEDSAMYFCASTAGVWEPQHFGDGTRLSIL.

The chain joins TRBV7-8 to TRBJ1-3; TRBD1 matches at 9 bases. Germline-derived CDR1 and CDR2 are SGHVS and FQNEAQ. Trimming removed 5 bases from V and 2 bases from J; junction bases left unmatched: 7. CDR3 length equals 16 residues. The CDR3 DNA is TGTGCCAGCAGCAACCGGGACAGGGTGGCTGGAAACACCATATATTTT. It encodes CASSNRDRVAGNTIYF.

This chain links TRBV4-1 with TRBJ1-1; D remains ambiguous. Germline lookup yields CDR1 MGHRA and CDR2 YSYEKL. The CDR3 sequence is 14 residues long. Deletions cut 1 base from V and 7 bases from J, with 13 bases between. CDR3 DNA sequence: TGCGCCAGCAGCCAAGTGGGCCTTTGGGGTGAAGCTTTCTTT. Residues: CASSQVGLWGEAFF.

This clonotype occurred many times. This sequence joins TRBV12-5 and TRBJ1-1; TRBD1 might be the D (5 bases). V lost 6 bases to trimming and J lost 4 bases, with 15 bases between them. Germline assignment: CDR1 LGHNT and CDR2 FRNRAP. CDR3 length: 14 residues. For the CDR3, the DNA is TGTGCTAGTGGCCGAACTGGGGGAGGCACTGAAGCTTTCTTT. Translating gives CASGRTGGGTEAFF.

This clonotype was counted a few times. This chain links TRBV19 with TRBJ2-7; 7 bases are shared with TRBD1. Germline CDR1 LNHDA, CDR2 SQIVND (reference sequence). V lost 1 base, J lost 3 bases, and 6 bases stayed unmatched. The CDR3 has 15 residues. The CDR3 is CASSIGQGSLYEQYF. The CDR3 DNA reads TGTGCCAGTAGTATAGGACAGGGATCCCTCTACGAGCAGTACTTC. The variable domain in full, with the rest retrieved from reference TRBV19 and TRBJ2-7, is DGGITQSPKYLFRKEGQNVTLSCEQNLNHDAMYWYRQDPGQGLRLIYYSQIVNDFQKGDIAEGYSVSREKKESFPLTVTSAQKNPTAFYLCASSIGQGSLYEQYFGPGTRLTVT.

This clonotype was seen repeatedly, ten times or more. The chain uses TRBV7-9 and TRBJ1-1; no clear D. Trimming left V 4 bases short and J 1 base short, with 13 bases between. This CDR3 is 15 amino acids long. Germline CDR1 and CDR2: SEHNR and FQNEAQ (reference sequence). CDR3 coding DNA: TGTGCCAGCAGCTGGACCCAGGCTGGGAACACTGAAGCTTTCTTT. Translating gives CASSWTQAGNTEAFF.

CDR3 DNA: TGTGTCGGGTCCGGGACAGTGAACAATGAGCAGTTCTTC. This gives the protein CVGSGTVNNEQFF. The chain employs TRBV30 and TRBJ2-1; 7 bases line up with TRBD1. Germline V gene sequence: CDR1 GTSNPN, CDR2 SVGIG (reference sequence). The CDR3 is 13 amino acids.

This clonotype has at least ten counts. The rearrangement joins TRBV6-1 to TRBJ1-2; 10 bases align to TRBD1. This CDR3 has 15 amino acids. CDR1 and CDR2 from the germline V gene are MNHNS and SASEGT. V shed 3 bases, J shed 4 bases, and the junction held 5 bases outside the gene matches. Here the CDR3 reads CASSERTGGGYGYTF. The CDR3 DNA follows: TGTGCCAGCAGTGAGAGGACAGGGGGAGGCTATGGCTACACCTTC.

This clonotype was seen repeatedly, ten times or more. The gene calls are TRBV5-5 and TRBJ1-5, with a weak D call TRBD1 (6 bases). V was pared by 4 bases and J by 4 bases, with 18 bases between. The V gene's germline CDR1 is SGHKS and CDR2 YYEKEE (reference sequence). The CDR3 covers 16 residues. CDR3 coding DNA: TGTGCCAGCAGCCCATACCCCAGGACAGTTAATCAGCCCCAGCATTTT. This translates into CASSPYPRTVNQPQHF.

This clonotype was observed many times. V usage is TRBV30 and J usage is TRBJ1-1; no reliable D call. Trimming removed 2 bases at V and 0 bases at J, with 13 bases between. This CDR3 region has 15 residues. The germline CDR1 and CDR2 sequences are GTSNPN and SVGIG (reference sequence). For the CDR3, the DNA is TGTGCCTGGAGTTTCCCGAGGACGTTGAACACTGAAGCTTTCTTT. This gives the protein CAWSFPRTLNTEAFF.

This clonotype was seen repeatedly, ten times or more. The chain has TRBV20-1 and TRBJ1-1; D uncertain. The CDR3 has 13 residues. The V gene lost 6 bases and the J gene lost 3 bases, with 14 bases spanning the gap. Germline assignment: CDR1 DFQATT and CDR2 SNEGSKA (reference sequence). DNA of the CDR3: TGCAGTGCCCCTCTTCAAGTTGACACTGAAGCTTTCTTT. Amino acids: CSAPLQVDTEAFF.

This clonotype was counted a few times. This chain uses TRBV12-3 or TRBV12-4 with TRBJ1-5, with D perhaps matching TRBD1 (5 bases). The CDR3 covers 16 residues. Trimming took off 7 bases at V and 7 bases at J, with 23 bases between the two ends. Written as DNA, the CDR3 is TGTGCCAGCACCGACTTTCTTGGGGGGGTCGGGCAGCCCCAGCATTTT. This sequence encodes CASTDFLGGVGQPQHF.

V usage is TRBV19 and J usage is TRBJ2-3; D might be TRBD2 (6 bases). This CDR3 has 14 residues. Trimming took 3 bases from V and 4 from J, leaving 11 bases between them. The germline V gene encodes CDR1 LNHDA and CDR2 SQIVND (reference sequence). CDR3 bases: TGTGCCAGTAGTATGAGACTAGACCCAGATACGCAGTATTTT. Amino acid sequence: CASSMRLDPDTQYF.

The chain combines TRBV27 with TRBJ2-7; no firm D call. Per the germline V gene, CDR1 is MNHEY and CDR2 is SMNVEV (reference sequence). Trimming stripped 9 bases from V and 2 bases from J, with 14 bases between. This CDR3 has 13 residues. CDR3 sequence reads: CASSRVAAYEQYF. CDR3 nucleotide sequence: TGTGCCAGTAGTCGGGTAGCAGCCTACGAGCAGTACTTC.

The chain couples TRBV6-1 to TRBJ1-5; D unresolved. Germline-derived CDR1 and CDR2 are MNHNS and SASEGT. V lost 2 bases to trimming and J lost 7 bases, with 9 bases between them. The CDR3 is 13 amino acids. CDR3 in DNA: TGTGCCAGCAGTGAAAGCAGTGTACAGCCCCAGCATTTT. This codes for CASSESSVQPQHF.

This clonotype was detected ten times or more. The chain recombines TRBV30 with TRBJ1-2; D is unclear. Germline V gene lookup returns CDR1 GTSNPN and CDR2 SVGIG (reference sequence). This CDR3 has 12 amino acids. Trimming stripped 2 bases from V and 4 bases from J, with 8 bases between. The CDR3 spells CAWSKVSYGYTF. CDR3 sequence (DNA): TGTGCCTGGAGTAAAGTAAGCTATGGCTACACCTTC.

The rearrangement links TRBV5-6 to TRBJ1-2, with 9 bases that match TRBD1. V shed 4 bases, J shed 14 bases, and the junction held 15 bases outside the gene matches. Germline-derived CDR1 and CDR2 are SGHDT and YYEEEE. This CDR3 is 14 amino acids long. The CDR3 loop reads CASSPGRRDRVSTF. The CDR3, as DNA: TGTGCCAGCAGCCCTGGCCGCAGGGACAGGGTTAGTACCTTC.

The sample holds many counts of this clonotype. The chain uses TRBV29-1 and TRBJ1-1; 7 nucleotides match TRBD1. Per the germline V gene, CDR1 is SQVTM and CDR2 is ANQGSEA. This CDR3 contains 14 residues. The J segment lost 1 base and the V segment lost 3 bases, leaving 5 bases of the junction unmatched. In DNA, the CDR3 is TGCAGCGTTGATCTCGAGGGGGCGAACACTGAAGCTTTCTTT. It encodes CSVDLEGANTEAFF. The variable domain in full, completed from reference TRBV29-1 and TRBJ1-1, reads SAVISQKPSRDICQRGTSLTIQCQVDSQVTMMFWYRQQPGQSLTLIATANQGSEATYESGFVIDKFPISRPNLTFSTLTVSNMSPEDSSIYLCSVDLEGANTEAFFGQGTRLTVV.

The chain carries TRBV6-1 and TRBJ2-1; 10 nucleotides line up with TRBD2. With V trimmed by 7 bases and J by 7 bases, 7 bases remained unmatched. Germline CDR1 reads MNHNS; CDR2 reads SASEGT. The CDR3 runs to 14 residues. The CDR3 protein is CASKSSGGPNEQFF. CDR3 DNA: TGTGCCAGCAAATCTAGCGGGGGCCCAAATGAGCAGTTCTTC.